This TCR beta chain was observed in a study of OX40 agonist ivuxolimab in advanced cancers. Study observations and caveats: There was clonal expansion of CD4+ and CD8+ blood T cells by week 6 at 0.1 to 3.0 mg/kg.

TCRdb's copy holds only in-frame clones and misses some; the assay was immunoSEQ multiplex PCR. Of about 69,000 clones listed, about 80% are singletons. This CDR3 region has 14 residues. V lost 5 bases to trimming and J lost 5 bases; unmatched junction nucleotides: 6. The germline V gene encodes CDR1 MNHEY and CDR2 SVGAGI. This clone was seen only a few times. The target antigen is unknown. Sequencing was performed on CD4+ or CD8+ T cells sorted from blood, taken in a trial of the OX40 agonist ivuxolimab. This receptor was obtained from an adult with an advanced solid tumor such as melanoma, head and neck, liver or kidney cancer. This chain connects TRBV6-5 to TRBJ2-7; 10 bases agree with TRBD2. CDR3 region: CASSAGTSVHEQYF. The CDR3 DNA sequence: TGTGCCAGCAGTGCCGGGACTAGCGTCCACGAGCAGTACTTC.